The 5 T cell receptor beta chains presented below share a single source sample, sequenced in a study of blood T cell repertoires in COVID-19. The assay was immunoSEQ multiplex PCR, and TCRdb's table has in-frame clones only and misses some. The sample shows under 250,000 clones, around 83% of them seen only once. Sequenced sample: PBMCs or T cells enriched from blood (not recorded which). These receptors were taken from a woman aged 40 to 49 with acute COVID-19.

The chain combines TRBV7-9 with TRBJ1-4; 8 bases agree with TRBD1. Germline trimming cut 3 bases from V and 7 bases from J; bases unmatched to any gene: 7. This CDR3 contains 15 residues. Germline assignment: CDR1 SEHNR and CDR2 FQNEAQ (reference sequence). CDR3 loop: CASSFEGRGREKLFF. In DNA form, the CDR3 reads TGTGCCAGCAGCTTCGAGGGCAGGGGGCGTGAAAAACTGTTTTTT.

This clone showed up just a few times. The chain has TRBV5-1 and TRBJ2-2; TRBD2 is a possible D gene (6 bases). The length of the CDR3 is 15 residues. Deletions cut 7 bases from V and 0 bases from J, with 13 bases between. Germline V lookup: CDR1 SGHRS, CDR2 YFSETQ. CDR3 DNA: TGCGCCAGCTCCAGACTAGATTCGAACACCGGGGAGCTGTTTTTT. As protein: CASSRLDSNTGELFF.

The chain uses TRBV27 and TRBJ1-3, with TRBD1 matching 9 bases. The V and J ends lost 6 bases and 8 bases, in that order; junction bases with no gene match: 11. CDR1 and CDR2 from the germline V gene are MNHEY and SMNVEV (reference sequence). CDR3 length: 15 amino acids. The CDR3 region has the DNA TGTGCCAGCAGGAGCTTACAGGGGGCTGCGGACACCATATATTTT. It specifies CASRSLQGAADTIYF.

This chain uses TRBV15 with TRBJ1-4; no clear D. V was clipped by 1 base and J by 2 bases, with 8 bases between them. The length of the CDR3 is 15 residues. In germline, CDR1 is LNHNV, CDR2 YYDKDF (reference sequence). The CDR3 region has the DNA TGTGCCACCAGCAGAGGTAGAGGGACTAATGAAAAACTGTTTTTT. Translation: CATSRGRGTNEKLFF.

V is TRBV30 and J is TRBJ2-7, with a possible D match to TRBD2 (5 bases). V gave up 5 bases and J gave up 6 bases, with 20 bases separating them. The CDR3 sequence is 14 residues long. CDR1 is GTSNPN, CDR2 SVGIG, per germline (reference sequence). CDR3 loop: CAWVPPPGMGEQYF. The CDR3 DNA is TGTGCCTGGGTTCCCCCCCCGGGGATGGGCGAGCAGTACTTC. Full variable domain (outside the CDR3, taken from reference TRBV30 and TRBJ2-7): SQTIHQWPATLVQPVGSPLSLECTVEGTSNPNLYWYRQAAGRGLQLLFYSVGIGQISSEVPQNLSASRPQDRQFILSSKKLLLSDSGFYLCAWVPPPGMGEQYFGPGTRLTVT.